The rows below give T cell receptor beta chains drawn from one sample of a study of T cells in Graves' hyperthyroidism and ophthalmopathy. TCRdb re-called the multiplex PCR reads through MiXCR, storing one row per CDR3 protein. The data show fewer than 350,000 distinct CDR3 sequences, 18% seen once. Specimen: blood. These receptors were collected from a woman in her 50s with Graves' hyperthyroidism. Each CDR3 is given with its conserved first and last residue. A D gene is named only where the DNA matches it firmly. Clone sizes are given selectively: once, few, many, or a class where the clone is expanded.

clone size: NA; D gene: TRBD1; J gene: TRBJ2-1; V gene: TRBV5-1; CDR3 DNA: TGCGCCAGCAGCCAAGGACAGGGGATGGGTGAGCAGTTCTTC; CDR3 protein: CASSQGQGMGEQFF
clone size: many; D gene: TRBD2; J gene: TRBJ2-7; V gene: TRBV28; CDR3 DNA: TGTGCCAGCACCCGACTGGCCGTGGCGGGAGGGCCACACGAGCAGTACTTC; CDR3 protein: CASTRLAVAGGPHEQYF
clone size: few; D gene: TRBD1; J gene: TRBJ1-6; V gene: TRBV3-1; CDR3 DNA: TGTGCCAGCAGCCGACAGGGTTTTAATTCACCCCTCCACTTT; CDR3 protein: CASSRQGFNSPLHF
clone size: few; D gene: NA; J gene: TRBJ1-5; V gene: TRBV27; CDR3 DNA: TGTGCCAGCAGTTCGGCAGCAACTAATCAGCCCCAGCATTTT; CDR3 protein: CASSSAATNQPQHF
clone size: NA; D gene: NA; J gene: TRBJ1-1; V gene: TRBV5-1; CDR3 DNA: TGCGCCAGCAGCTTATTCACCCTAGTCGGGGGGCGGGACACTGAAGCTTTCTTT; CDR3 protein: CASSLFTLVGGRDTEAFF
clone size: NA; D gene: TRBD2; J gene: TRBJ2-1; V gene: TRBV20-1; CDR3 DNA: TGCAGTGCTAGAGACCAAGGGACTACAAATGAGCAGTTCTTC; CDR3 protein: CSARDQGTTNEQFF
clone size: many; D gene: NA; J gene: TRBJ2-1; V gene: TRBV27; CDR3 DNA: TGTGCCAGCAGTTCCGCCCCAGCTGGTACAGGTGAGCAGTTCTTC; CDR3 protein: CASSSAPAGTGEQFF
clone size: NA; D gene: NA; J gene: TRBJ1-1; V gene: TRBV4-1; CDR3 DNA: TGCGCCAGCAGTTTTCTCCCCCGGGGGAACACTGAAGCTTTCTTT; CDR3 protein: CASSFLPRGNTEAFF
clone size: NA; D gene: NA; J gene: TRBJ2-1; V gene: TRBV5-1; CDR3 DNA: TGCGCCAGCAGCTTGAACGGGGGAACCCTCGCCGAGCAGTTCTTC; CDR3 protein: CASSLNGGTLAEQFF
clone size: few; D gene: TRBD2; J gene: TRBJ2-7; V gene: TRBV10-2; CDR3 DNA: TGCGCCAGCAGGGCTAGCGGGCCCTACGAGCAGTACTTC; CDR3 protein: CASRASGPYEQYF
clone size: NA; D gene: NA; J gene: TRBJ1-1; V gene: TRBV14; CDR3 DNA: TGTGCCAGCAGCCAAGATCCCCGACTCCTGATCTTT; CDR3 protein: CASSQDPRLLIF
clone size: many; D gene: TRBD1; J gene: TRBJ1-1; V gene: TRBV3-1; CDR3 DNA: TGTGCCAGCAGCCCTAACAGGGGGCGCATGGCTGAAGCTTTCTTT; CDR3 protein: CASSPNRGRMAEAFF
clone size: few; D gene: NA; J gene: TRBJ1-2; V gene: TRBV27; CDR3 DNA: TGTGCCAGCAGTTTACAGGCGGGGGGTGGCTACACCTTC; CDR3 protein: CASSLQAGGGYTF
clone size: NA; D gene: NA; J gene: TRBJ2-5; V gene: TRBV29-1; CDR3 DNA: TGCAGCGTCTGGACTCGGCCTCAAGAGACCCAGTACTTC; CDR3 protein: CSVWTRPQETQYF
clone size: many; D gene: NA; J gene: TRBJ1-6; V gene: TRBV5-1; CDR3 DNA: TGCGCCAGCAGCTTGAACACCGAAAATTCACCCCTCCACTTT; CDR3 protein: CASSLNTENSPLHF
clone size: few; D gene: TRBD2; J gene: TRBJ2-2; V gene: TRBV6-1; CDR3 DNA: TGTGCCAGCAGTGCGTTTCGGGAGGGGCCCGGGGAGCTGTTTTTT; CDR3 protein: CASSAFREGPGELFF
clone size: few; D gene: NA; J gene: TRBJ2-1; V gene: TRBV12-3/TRBV12-4; CDR3 DNA: TGTGCCAGCGCTGCCCTGAGCTACAATGAGCAGTTCTTC; CDR3 protein: CASAALSYNEQFF
clone size: few; D gene: TRBD2; J gene: TRBJ2-2; V gene: TRBV7-3; CDR3 DNA: TGTGCCAGCAGCTCGACTAGCGGCTTCACCGGGGAGCTGTTTTTT; CDR3 protein: CASSSTSGFTGELFF
clone size: many; D gene: NA; J gene: TRBJ2-1; V gene: TRBV5-1; CDR3 DNA: TGCGCCAGCAGCCCAGATAAATTAACCAGGAGGCATGAGCAGTTCTTC; CDR3 protein: CASSPDKLTRRHEQFF
clone size: many; D gene: NA; J gene: TRBJ1-5; V gene: TRBV2; CDR3 DNA: TGTGCCAGCAGTGAAGTTGAAGGGCTGGGTCAGCCCCAGCATTTT; CDR3 protein: CASSEVEGLGQPQHF
clone size: many; D gene: NA; J gene: TRBJ1-1; V gene: TRBV27; CDR3 DNA: TGTGCCAGCAGTTTCTTCGGGTCGGTTGAAGCTTTCTTT; CDR3 protein: CASSFFGSVEAFF
clone size: many; D gene: NA; J gene: TRBJ2-3; V gene: TRBV2; CDR3 DNA: TGTGCCAGCAAAGTTGGAGGGGGGGCAACAGATACGCAGTATTTT; CDR3 protein: CASKVGGGATDTQYF
clone size: many; D gene: NA; J gene: TRBJ2-3; V gene: TRBV18; CDR3 DNA: TGTGCCAGCTCACCAGGAACAGGAACGGGGACAGATACGCAGTATTTT; CDR3 protein: CASSPGTGTGTDTQYF
clone size: NA; D gene: NA; J gene: TRBJ2-1; V gene: TRBV2; CDR3 DNA: TGTGCCACGACACGGAGTGAGGATGAGCAGTTCTTC; CDR3 protein: CATTRSEDEQFF
clone size: few; D gene: NA; J gene: TRBJ2-5; V gene: TRBV3-1; CDR3 DNA: TGTGCCAGCAGCCAACACGCTCCAATGGGACTCCATAGCGGTGAGACCCAGTACTTC; CDR3 protein: CASSQHAPMGLHSGETQYF
clone size: NA; D gene: TRBD1; J gene: TRBJ2-5; V gene: TRBV9; CDR3 DNA: TGTGCCAGCTTCGGGACAGGGGAACAAGAGACCCAGTACTTC; CDR3 protein: CASFGTGEQETQYF
clone size: many; D gene: NA; J gene: TRBJ2-1; V gene: TRBV2; CDR3 DNA: TGTGCCAGCAGTGATGGGCAGGCAGATGAGCAGTTCTTC; CDR3 protein: CASSDGQADEQFF
clone size: many; D gene: TRBD1; J gene: TRBJ2-5; V gene: TRBV10-3; CDR3 DNA: TGTGCCATCAGTGATTCAACAGGGGGCGGGGAGACCCAGTACTTC; CDR3 protein: CAISDSTGGGETQYF
clone size: few; D gene: TRBD1; J gene: TRBJ2-5; V gene: TRBV18; CDR3 DNA: TGTGCCAGCTCGCAGGCGACAGGGGAGACCCAGTACTTC; CDR3 protein: CASSQATGETQYF
clone size: many; D gene: NA; J gene: TRBJ1-6; V gene: TRBV11-2; CDR3 DNA: TGTGCCAGCAGCTTAGCCGGCCATAATTCACCCCTCCACTTT; CDR3 protein: CASSLAGHNSPLHF
clone size: NA; D gene: NA; J gene: TRBJ1-4; V gene: TRBV3-1; CDR3 DNA: TGTGCCAGCAGCTTCGAGGGGCGGGAAAAACTGTTTTTT; CDR3 protein: CASSFEGREKLFF
clone size: many; D gene: NA; J gene: TRBJ2-2; V gene: TRBV18; CDR3 DNA: TGTGCCAGCTCCCCAAACCCTAGGACCACCGGGGAGCTGTTTTTT; CDR3 protein: CASSPNPRTTGELFF
clone size: many; D gene: NA; J gene: TRBJ1-1; V gene: TRBV7-8; CDR3 DNA: TGTGCCAGCAGCTTAGCAGGGGGTGGTACTGAAGCTTTCTTT; CDR3 protein: CASSLAGGGTEAFF
clone size: NA; D gene: TRBD1; J gene: TRBJ1-1; V gene: TRBV28; CDR3 DNA: TGTGCCATCGGACAGGAGAACACTGAAGCTTTCTTT; CDR3 protein: CAIGQENTEAFF
clone size: many; D gene: TRBD2; J gene: TRBJ2-1; V gene: TRBV2; CDR3 DNA: TGTGCCTGCCGCTCAGGAGCGGGGGGACTTGGGGAGCAGTTCTTC; CDR3 protein: CACRSGAGGLGEQFF
clone size: few; D gene: NA; J gene: TRBJ1-5; V gene: TRBV5-1; CDR3 DNA: TGCGCCAGCAGCCGCGAGGGGAATAGCAATCAGCCCCAGCATTTT; CDR3 protein: CASSREGNSNQPQHF
clone size: few; D gene: TRBD2; J gene: TRBJ2-2; V gene: TRBV30; CDR3 DNA: TGTGCCTGGGAACTAGCGGTGGTCGACGGGGAGCTGTTTTTT; CDR3 protein: CAWELAVVDGELFF
clone size: many; D gene: TRBD2; J gene: TRBJ2-3; V gene: TRBV29-1; CDR3 DNA: TGCAGCGTTGAGGGGACTAGCGGGAGGGCTGCTAGCACAGATACGCAGTATTTT; CDR3 protein: CSVEGTSGRAASTDTQYF
clone size: many; D gene: NA; J gene: TRBJ2-5; V gene: TRBV3-1; CDR3 DNA: TGTGCCAGCAGCCAAGATCCGAGCGTCGAGACCCAGTACTTC; CDR3 protein: CASSQDPSVETQYF
clone size: NA; D gene: NA; J gene: TRBJ2-1; V gene: TRBV12-3/TRBV12-4; CDR3 DNA: TGTGCCAGCAGTTTACTACGACAGTCCATTACTTCCAATGAGCAGTTCTTC; CDR3 protein: CASSLLRQSITSNEQFF
clone size: many; D gene: NA; J gene: TRBJ1-1; V gene: TRBV6-1; CDR3 DNA: TGTGCCAGCAGTGATGGGGGGGCAAAGGGGAACACTGAAGCTTTCTTT; CDR3 protein: CASSDGGAKGNTEAFF
clone size: NA; D gene: NA; J gene: TRBJ2-3; V gene: TRBV7-6; CDR3 DNA: TGTGCCAGCAGCTTGGGACACCACACTAGCACAGATACGCAGTATTTT; CDR3 protein: CASSLGHHTSTDTQYF
clone size: NA; D gene: NA; J gene: TRBJ2-3; V gene: TRBV11-2; CDR3 DNA: TGTGCCAGCAGCTTACTCCCGGCCCGTAGAGTGTATTTT; CDR3 protein: CASSLLPARRVYF
clone size: once; D gene: TRBD2; J gene: TRBJ2-3; V gene: TRBV27; CDR3 DNA: TGTGCCAGCAGCCTGAGGTCCGGCCAGGTCGGGACTAGCGGGGAAAGCACAGATACGCAGTATTTT; CDR3 protein: CASSLRSGQVGTSGESTDTQYF
clone size: many; D gene: NA; J gene: TRBJ1-1; V gene: TRBV5-5; CDR3 DNA: TGTGCCAGCACCAAGGAGGGCACTGAAGCTTTCTTT; CDR3 protein: CASTKEGTEAFF
clone size: few; D gene: NA; J gene: TRBJ2-6; V gene: TRBV12-3/TRBV12-4; CDR3 DNA: TGTGCCAGCAGTTTATCGGACAGTCCCTCTGGGGCCAACGTCCTGACTTTC; CDR3 protein: CASSLSDSPSGANVLTF
clone size: many; D gene: NA; J gene: TRBJ2-1; V gene: TRBV20-1; CDR3 DNA: TGCAGTGCTAAGTTAGGCTACAATGAGCAGTTCTTC; CDR3 protein: CSAKLGYNEQFF
clone size: NA; D gene: NA; J gene: TRBJ1-2; V gene: TRBV19; CDR3 DNA: TGTGCCAGTAGTACCCCCCCGGGGGGGAACTATGGCTACACCTTC; CDR3 protein: CASSTPPGGNYGYTF
clone size: few; D gene: NA; J gene: TRBJ1-2; V gene: TRBV3-1; CDR3 DNA: TGTGCCAGCAGCCAAGAGGGATCCAGGGCCGGCTACACCTTC; CDR3 protein: CASSQEGSRAGYTF
clone size: few; D gene: NA; J gene: TRBJ2-5; V gene: TRBV7-8; CDR3 DNA: TGTGCCAGCAGCACCTTAGGGACAACGAAGACCCAGTACTTC; CDR3 protein: CASSTLGTTKTQYF
clone size: NA; D gene: TRBD1; J gene: TRBJ1-2; V gene: TRBV20-1; CDR3 DNA: TGCAGTGCTAGAGTCGAGGGGGCAGGAGGCTACACCTTC; CDR3 protein: CSARVEGAGGYTF
clone size: many; D gene: TRBD1; J gene: TRBJ2-1; V gene: TRBV5-6; CDR3 DNA: TGTGCCAGCAGCTTGGATGGACAGGGGTACAATGAGCAGTTCTTC; CDR3 protein: CASSLDGQGYNEQFF
clone size: few; D gene: NA; J gene: TRBJ1-1; V gene: TRBV7-9; CDR3 DNA: TGTGCCAGCAGCTTAAAAAGTGAAGCTTTCTTT; CDR3 protein: CASSLKSEAFF
clone size: NA; D gene: NA; J gene: TRBJ1-5; V gene: TRBV6-1; CDR3 DNA: TGTGCCAGCAGTGAGGTACAGGGACTGAATCAGCCCCAGCATTTT; CDR3 protein: CASSEVQGLNQPQHF
clone size: NA; D gene: TRBD2; J gene: TRBJ2-5; V gene: TRBV20-1; CDR3 DNA: TGCAGTGCTAGAGATACGGGGACTAGCCAAGAGACCCAGTACTTC; CDR3 protein: CSARDTGTSQETQYF
clone size: NA; D gene: NA; J gene: TRBJ2-1; V gene: TRBV11-2; CDR3 DNA: TGTGCCAGCAGCTTAGCACGGGGACCTTTGAATGAGCAGTTCTTC; CDR3 protein: CASSLARGPLNEQFF
clone size: many; D gene: TRBD2; J gene: TRBJ2-7; V gene: TRBV5-1; CDR3 DNA: TGCGCCAGCAGCACGGGGGGGGGAACCTACGAGCAGTACTTC; CDR3 protein: CASSTGGGTYEQYF
clone size: many; D gene: NA; J gene: TRBJ2-3; V gene: TRBV18; CDR3 DNA: TGTGCCAGCTCACCACTGGACTCCACAGATACGCAGTATTTT; CDR3 protein: CASSPLDSTDTQYF
clone size: many; D gene: TRBD1; J gene: TRBJ2-2; V gene: TRBV20-1; CDR3 DNA: TGCAGTGCTAGATCCCGACAGGGCGACACCGGGGAGCTGTTTTTT; CDR3 protein: CSARSRQGDTGELFF
clone size: few; D gene: NA; J gene: TRBJ1-5; V gene: TRBV9; CDR3 DNA: TGTGCCAGCAATTCGGGGGCGCGCAATCAGCCCCAGCATTTT; CDR3 protein: CASNSGARNQPQHF